A single sample gave rise to the 10 T cell receptor beta chains below, sequenced in a study of graft-versus-host responses after intestinal transplantation (dated by TCRdb to 2020 to 2023). Library creation used the immunoSEQ multiplex PCR assay. What TCRdb holds here is the immuneACCESS table cut down to in-frame rearrangements. Part of the clones is not present; checked against another copy, under half of the missing clones reflect an unresolved V gene, and the others are unexplained. The table for this sample lists about 19,000 clones; more than 75% of them were counted only once. The ten largest clones capture 40% to 65% of the sample. Here the sequenced sample was bone marrow, taken roughly 130 days after transplant. The receptors were sampled from a human patient who received an intestinal transplant, so some T cells may come from the graft donor.

This clone was picked up one time. V gene TRBV5-6 combines with J gene TRBJ1-5; TRBD1 is a possible D gene (6 bases). Trimming cost V 3 bases and J 7 bases, with 11 bases left between them. Germline-derived CDR1 and CDR2 are SGHDT and YYEEEE. The CDR3 loop spans 13 amino acids. Here the CDR3 DNA reads TGTGCCAGCAGCTCGTTTGGGGGCCAGCCCCAGCATTTT. The encoded protein is CASSSFGGQPQHF.

The chain employs TRBV7-6 and TRBJ2-2, with D maybe TRBD1 (6 bases). Looked up from germline, CDR1 is SGHVS and CDR2 is FNYEAQ. The CDR3 contains 13 residues. Trimming removed 1 base from V and 7 bases from J, with 7 bases in between. CDR3 loop: CASSLGGGGELFF. The CDR3, as DNA: TGTGCCAGCAGCTTAGGAGGGGGCGGGGAGCTGTTTTTT.

J is TRBJ2-2 and V is TRBV19; D ambiguous. This CDR3 has 14 amino acids. Germline CDR1 LNHDA, CDR2 SQIVND (reference sequence). Trimming took off 9 bases at V and 0 bases at J, with 11 bases between the two ends. CDR3 region: CASLPPANTGELFF. The CDR3 coding sequence is TGTGCCAGCCTCCCTCCTGCGAACACCGGGGAGCTGTTTTTT.

The genes are TRBV6-4 and TRBJ2-5; D gene unclear. This CDR3 is 13 amino acids long. CDR1 MRHNA and CDR2 SNTAGT come from the germline V gene. V lost 3 bases and J lost 2, with 7 bases in between. The chain's CDR3 is CASSENEQETQYF. The CDR3 DNA sequence: TGTGCCAGCAGTGAGAACGAACAAGAGACCCAGTACTTC.

The chain is built from TRBV5-1 and TRBJ2-1; no definite D call. Trimming removed 0 bases from V and 4 bases from J, with 8 bases in between. The length of the CDR3 is 14 residues. Germline-derived CDR1 and CDR2 are SGHRS and YFSETQ. The CDR3 sequence: CASSLAVSYNEQFF. In nucleotides, the CDR3 is TGCGCCAGCAGCTTGGCCGTCAGTTACAATGAGCAGTTCTTC.

The CDR3 nucleotides are TGTGCCAGCAGCGTAGCGGGACAGGGATGGGAGAACACTGAAGCTTTCTTT. As protein: CASSVAGQGWENTEAFF. The genes are TRBV9 and TRBJ1-1; 9 bases match TRBD1. Germline CDR1 and CDR2: SGDLS and YYNGEE. The CDR3 has 17 amino acids. V shed 0 bases and J 1 base; nucleotides not matched to a gene: 7.

V usage is TRBV5-1 and J usage is TRBJ2-5; the match to TRBD2 covers 9 bases. The germline CDR1 and CDR2 sequences are SGHRS and YFSETQ. The length of the CDR3 is 15 residues. V was clipped by 7 bases and J by 2 bases; unmatched bases: 9. CDR3 sequence: CASSTSGPSQETQYF. In DNA form, the CDR3 reads TGCGCCAGCTCTACTAGCGGGCCGTCACAAGAGACCCAGTACTTC.

V and J are TRBV7-2 and TRBJ1-1; D uncertain. V gave up 0 bases and J gave up 1 base, with 12 bases separating them. In germline, CDR1 is SGHTA, CDR2 FQGNSA. The CDR3 totals 16 residues. This chain's CDR3 is CASSLALGGPNTEAFF. The CDR3 DNA follows: TGTGCCAGCAGCTTAGCTCTTGGAGGGCCGAACACTGAAGCTTTCTTT.

This clone was found a few times. The chain couples TRBV4-2 to TRBJ2-2; 7 bases fit TRBD2. This CDR3 region has 15 residues. Germline trimming cut 0 bases from V and 3 bases from J; bases unmatched to any gene: 1. Germline V gene lookup returns CDR1 LGHNA and CDR2 YNFKEQ. The CDR3 sequence: CASSQDGLDTGELFF. In nucleotides, the CDR3 is TGTGCCAGCAGCCAAGATGGACTAGACACCGGGGAGCTGTTTTTT.

The J gene is TRBJ2-7, the V gene TRBV5-1; 10 bases map to TRBD1. Germline V lookup: CDR1 SGHRS, CDR2 YFSETQ. J gave up 2 bases and V 0 bases, and 5 bases lay outside the gene matches. This CDR3 region has 16 residues. Here the CDR3 reads CASSLDPGTGAYEQYF. The CDR3 DNA reads TGCGCCAGCAGCTTGGATCCCGGGACAGGGGCCTACGAGCAGTACTTC.